A single TCR beta chain is shown here with its context. The antigen remains undetermined. This CDR3 has 18 amino acids. V lost 3 bases, J lost 0 bases, and 18 bases lay in between. Germline V CDR1 and CDR2: MNHNS, SASEGT. This specimen belongs to a study of shared clonotypes between healthy human individuals. Study-wide results and caveats: Naive CD4 clonotypes were shared across several donors at about 5.2%. With few donors, the genetic and exposure-history diversity represented was limited. Expectations were that clonotype sharing among donors would be affected by sequencing depth.

CD8 cells classed as naive were CD45RO-negative and positively selected for CCR7, excluding terminally differentiated effector memory CD45RA+ cells. Generated by immunoSEQ multiplex PCR, the TCRdb table keeps only in-frame clones and is missing some. The data show about 820,000 clones, 80% to 95% seen once. This TCR derives from a man aged 30-40 years in good health. Sequencing was performed on naive CD8+ T cells sorted from blood. The chain carries TRBV6-1 and TRBJ1-3; D not certain. This CDR3 is CASSEYGSQPVSGNTIYF. The CDR3 DNA sequence: TGTGCCAGCAGTGAGTACGGCAGCCAACCCGTCTCTGGAAACACCATATATTTT.